Here is one T cell receptor (beta chain) with its context. The protocol was immunoSEQ multiplex PCR, while the TCRdb copy is restricted to in-frame clones and leaves out a portion. The sample has 100,000 or so clones, approximately 90% seen once. The sample belongs to a study of T cell changes during pregnancy in multiple sclerosis. CDR3 length: 19 amino acids. The V end was cut by 4 bases, the J end by 0 bases, with 22 bases between. The germline V gene encodes CDR1 SGHNT and CDR2 YENEEA. The receptor's source is a female donor in good health, enrolled as a control in a pregnancy study. The J gene is TRBJ2-1, the V gene TRBV11-3; maybe TRBD2 (5 bases). The input for sequencing was peripheral blood, taken in the second trimester of pregnancy. The CDR3 spells CASSSRSPGEKSSYNEQFF. DNA for the CDR3: TGTGCCAGCAGCTCCCGATCACCCGGGGAAAAGAGCTCCTACAATGAGCAGTTCTTC.